This T cell receptor (beta chain) was documented in a study of T cell responses to AZD1222 COVID-19 vaccine. Findings of the study overall: Elevations in Spike-specific TCR breadth and depth followed administration of two AZD1222 doses.

On this clone itself: The antigen remains undetermined.

The junction had 4 bases not matched to a gene; V was cut back by 6 bases and J by 4 bases. CDR3 length: 14 residues. Germline lookup yields CDR1 MNHEY and CDR2 SVGAGI. The method was immunoSEQ multiplex PCR; TCRdb's version includes in-frame clones alone and lacks a portion of them. The record lists about 140,000 clones, of which the ten most abundant hold over 2%. The sequence was collected from an adult in good health. The V gene is TRBV6-5, the J gene TRBJ2-1, with TRBD1 matching 9 bases. The specimen sequenced was peripheral blood. This CDR3 is CASRTGTGYNEQFF. The DNA of the CDR3 is TGTGCCAGCAGGACCGGGACAGGGTACAATGAGCAGTTCTTC.